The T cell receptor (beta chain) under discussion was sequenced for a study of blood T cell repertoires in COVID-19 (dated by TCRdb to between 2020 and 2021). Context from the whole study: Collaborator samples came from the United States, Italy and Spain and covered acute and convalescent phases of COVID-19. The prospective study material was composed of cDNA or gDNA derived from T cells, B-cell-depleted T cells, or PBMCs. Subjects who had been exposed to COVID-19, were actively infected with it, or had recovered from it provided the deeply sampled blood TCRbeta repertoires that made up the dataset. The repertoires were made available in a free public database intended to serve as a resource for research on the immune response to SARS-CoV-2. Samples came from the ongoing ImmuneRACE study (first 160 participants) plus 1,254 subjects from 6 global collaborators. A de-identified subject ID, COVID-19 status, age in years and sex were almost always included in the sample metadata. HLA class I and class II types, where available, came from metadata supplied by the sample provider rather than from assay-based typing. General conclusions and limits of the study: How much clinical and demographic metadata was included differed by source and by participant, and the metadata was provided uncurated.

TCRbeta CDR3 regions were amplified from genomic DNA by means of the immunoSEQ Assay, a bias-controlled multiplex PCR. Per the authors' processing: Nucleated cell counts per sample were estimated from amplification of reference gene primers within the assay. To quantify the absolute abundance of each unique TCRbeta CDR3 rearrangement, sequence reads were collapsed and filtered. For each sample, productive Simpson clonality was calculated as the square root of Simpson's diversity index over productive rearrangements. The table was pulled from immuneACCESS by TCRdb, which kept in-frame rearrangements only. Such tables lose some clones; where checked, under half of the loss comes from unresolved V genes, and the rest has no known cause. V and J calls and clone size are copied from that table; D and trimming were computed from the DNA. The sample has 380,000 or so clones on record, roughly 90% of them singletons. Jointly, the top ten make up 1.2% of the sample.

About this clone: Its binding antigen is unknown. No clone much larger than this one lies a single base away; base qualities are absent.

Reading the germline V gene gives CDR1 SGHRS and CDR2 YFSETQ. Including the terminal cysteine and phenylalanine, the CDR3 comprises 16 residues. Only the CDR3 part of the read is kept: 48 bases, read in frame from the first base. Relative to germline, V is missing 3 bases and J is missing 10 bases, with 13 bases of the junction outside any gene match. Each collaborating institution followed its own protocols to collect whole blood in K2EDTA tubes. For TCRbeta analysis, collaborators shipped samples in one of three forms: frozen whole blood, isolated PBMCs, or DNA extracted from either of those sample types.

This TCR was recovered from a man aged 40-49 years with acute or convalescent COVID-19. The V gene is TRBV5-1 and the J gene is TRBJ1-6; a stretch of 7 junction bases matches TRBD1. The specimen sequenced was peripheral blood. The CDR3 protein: CASSSPTGRVDSPLHF. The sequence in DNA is TGCGCCAGCAGCTCACCGACAGGGCGAGTGGACTCACCCCTCCACTTT. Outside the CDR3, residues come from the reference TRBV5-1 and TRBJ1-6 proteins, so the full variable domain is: KAGVTQTPRYLIKTRGQQVTLSCSPISGHRSVSWYQQTPGQGLQFLFEYFSETQRNKGNFPGRFSGRQFSNSRSEMNVSTLELGDSALYLCASSSPTGRVDSPLHFGNGTRLTVT.